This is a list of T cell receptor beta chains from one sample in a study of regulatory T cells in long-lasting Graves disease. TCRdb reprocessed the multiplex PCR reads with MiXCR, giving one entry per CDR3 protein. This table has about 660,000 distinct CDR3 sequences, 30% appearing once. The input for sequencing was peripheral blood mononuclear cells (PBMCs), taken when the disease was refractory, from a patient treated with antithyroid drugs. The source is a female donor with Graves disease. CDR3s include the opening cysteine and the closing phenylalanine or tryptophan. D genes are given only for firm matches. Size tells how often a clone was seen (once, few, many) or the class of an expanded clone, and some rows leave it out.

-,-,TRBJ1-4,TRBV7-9,CASSQAGVGRGEKLFF,TGTGCCAGCAGCCAAGCAGGTGTGGGCCGGGGTGAAAAACTGTTTTTT
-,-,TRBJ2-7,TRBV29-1,CSVLQALLPYEQYF,TGCAGCGTTCTCCAGGCCCTGCTGCCCTACGAGCAGTACTTC
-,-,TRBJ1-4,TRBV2,CASSEPGNEKLFF,TGTGCCAGCAGTGAACCAGGAAATGAAAAACTGTTTTTT
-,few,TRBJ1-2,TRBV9,CASSVARSGGYGYTF,TGTGCCAGCAGCGTAGCTCGTAGTGGCGGCTATGGCTACACCTTC
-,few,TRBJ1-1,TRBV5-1,CASSLAGTIGGEAFF,TGCGCCAGCAGCTTGGCCGGAACCATAGGGGGTGAAGCTTTCTTT
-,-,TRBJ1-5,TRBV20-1,CSASYRVSNQPQHF,TGCAGTGCTAGTTACAGGGTTAGCAATCAGCCCCAGCATTTT
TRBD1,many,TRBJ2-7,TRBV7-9,CASTGQGALEQYF,TGTGCCAGCACCGGACAGGGGGCTTTAGAGCAGTACTTC
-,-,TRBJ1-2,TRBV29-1,CSTDYGYTF,TGCAGCACAGACTATGGCTACACCTTC
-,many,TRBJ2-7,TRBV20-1,CSARGKVDYEQYF,TGCAGTGCTAGAGGGAAGGTAGACTACGAGCAGTACTTC
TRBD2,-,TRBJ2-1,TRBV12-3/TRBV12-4,CASSPGTGLAGGANEQFF,TGTGCCAGCAGTCCAGGAACGGGACTAGCGGGAGGGGCCAATGAGCAGTTCTTC
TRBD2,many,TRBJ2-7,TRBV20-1,CSASLAGPPYEQYF,TGCAGTGCTAGCCTAGCGGGGCCCCCCTACGAGCAGTACTTC
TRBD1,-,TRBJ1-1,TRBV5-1,CASTPTGSTTEAFF,TGCGCCAGCACGCCGACAGGGAGTACAACTGAAGCTTTCTTT
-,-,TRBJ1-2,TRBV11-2,CASSSATGPRLGYTF,TGTGCCAGCAGCTCCGCTACCGGGCCCCGGCTTGGCTACACCTTC
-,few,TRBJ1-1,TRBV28,CASSLTVELDSLNTEAFF,TGTGCCAGCAGTTTAACCGTCGAACTTGACAGCTTGAACACTGAAGCTTTCTTT
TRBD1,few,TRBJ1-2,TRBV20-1,CSARAGTGGADYGYTF,TGCAGTGCTAGAGCCGGGACAGGGGGCGCAGACTATGGCTACACCTTC
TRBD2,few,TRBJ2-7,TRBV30,CAWSVVAGGRKQYF,TGTGCCTGGAGTGTAGTAGCGGGGGGTCGGAAGCAGTACTTC
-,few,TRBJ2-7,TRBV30,CASTGTLYEQYF,TGTGCCAGCACCGGGACCCTCTACGAGCAGTACTTC
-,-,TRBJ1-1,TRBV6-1,CASSAPGGLWAFF,TGTGCCAGCAGCGCCCCCGGGGGCTTATGGGCTTTCTTT
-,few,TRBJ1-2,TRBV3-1,CASSQAGTGYTF,TGTGCCAGCAGCCAAGCAGGGACTGGCTACACCTTC
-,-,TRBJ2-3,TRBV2,CASSEPLTDTQYF,TGTGCCAGCAGTGAACCCCTCACAGATACGCAGTATTTT
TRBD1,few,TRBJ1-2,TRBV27,CASSWEQGFDGYTF,TGTGCCAGCAGTTGGGAACAGGGGTTCGATGGCTACACCTTC
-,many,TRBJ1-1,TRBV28,CASSFRAVEVKTEAFF,TGTGCCAGCAGTTTCCGGGCCGTCGAAGTGAAGACTGAAGCTTTCTTT
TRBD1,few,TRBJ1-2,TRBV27,CASSPFETGARPNYGYTF,TGTGCCAGCAGCCCGTTCGAGACAGGGGCGAGACCTAACTATGGCTACACCTTC
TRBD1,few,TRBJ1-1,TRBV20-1,CSARAGQGLRINTEAFF,TGCAGTGCTCGTGCCGGACAGGGCCTTCGGATTAACACTGAAGCTTTCTTT
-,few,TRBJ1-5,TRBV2,CASSSKAGHFSNQPQHF,TGTGCCAGCAGTTCTAAGGCTGGACATTTTAGCAATCAGCCCCAGCATTTT
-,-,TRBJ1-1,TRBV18,CASSPLQGGTEAFF,TGTGCCAGCTCACCACTACAGGGCGGAACTGAAGCTTTCTTT
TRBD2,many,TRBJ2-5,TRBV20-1,CSALTGLAGGWDQETQYF,TGCAGTGCTCTGACCGGACTAGCGGGAGGATGGGATCAAGAGACCCAGTACTTC
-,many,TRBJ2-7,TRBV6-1,CASMTQGGNYEQYF,TGTGCCAGCATGACACAGGGCGGAAACTACGAGCAGTACTTC
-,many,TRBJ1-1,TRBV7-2,CASSVQLVGTEAFF,TGTGCCAGCAGCGTCCAGCTCGTTGGCACTGAAGCTTTCTTT
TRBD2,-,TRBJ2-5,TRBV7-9,CASNSGLEQETQYF,TGTGCCAGCAACTCGGGACTAGAACAAGAGACCCAGTACTTC
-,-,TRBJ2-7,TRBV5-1,CASSPRGPSGYEQYF,TGCGCCAGCAGCCCCCGGGGGCCTTCAGGGTACGAGCAGTACTTC
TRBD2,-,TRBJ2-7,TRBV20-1,CSAAPSGNSYEQYF,TGCAGTGCTGCCCCTAGCGGGAACTCCTACGAGCAGTACTTC
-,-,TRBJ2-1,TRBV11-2,CASSMFPGTDYNEQFF,TGTGCCAGCAGCATGTTTCCCGGGACGGATTACAATGAGCAGTTCTTC
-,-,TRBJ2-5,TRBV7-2,CASSYLVGTQYF,TGTGCCAGCAGCTATCTAGTGGGGACCCAGTACTTC
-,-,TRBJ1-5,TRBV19,CASTVGNQPQHF,TGTGCCAGTACCGTTGGCAATCAGCCCCAGCATTTT
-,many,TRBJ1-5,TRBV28,CASRSNWKSQPQHF,TGTGCCAGCAGATCAAACTGGAAAAGTCAGCCCCAGCATTTT
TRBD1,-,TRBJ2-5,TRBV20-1,CSATDRGRGETQYF,TGCAGTGCAACGGACAGGGGGCGAGGAGAGACCCAGTACTTC
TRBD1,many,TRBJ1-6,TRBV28,CASSPLTGGDYSPLHF,TGTGCCAGCAGTCCACTGACAGGGGGCGATTATTCACCCCTCCACTTT
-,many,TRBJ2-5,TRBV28,CASSLTGAGKETQYF,TGTGCCAGCAGTTTAACCGGGGCAGGGAAGGAGACCCAGTACTTC
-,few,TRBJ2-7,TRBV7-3,CASSLGPGGKYEQYF,TGTGCCAGCAGCTTAGGTCCGGGCGGGAAGTACGAGCAGTACTTC
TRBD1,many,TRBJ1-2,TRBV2,CASRAGTGSYGYTF,TGTGCCAGCAGAGCCGGGACAGGGTCCTATGGCTACACCTTC